This entry lists 14 T cell receptor beta chains sequenced from one sample in a study of T cells in Graves' hyperthyroidism and ophthalmopathy. RNA transcripts provided the source from which TCR beta CDR3 regions were amplified. A first-round RT-PCR of the TCR CDR3 used the HTBI primer set. TCRdb itself ran the multiplex PCR reads through MiXCR, one entry per CDR3 protein. This table holds 300,000 to 450,000 distinct CDR3 sequences, roughly 14% found once. The sequencing input was blood. The receptor set was obtained from a woman in her sixties or seventies with Graves' hyperthyroidism.

This clonotype was detected a few times. The rearrangement links TRBV4-1 to TRBJ2-2, with 9 nucleotides matching TRBD2. Trimming cost V 0 bases and J 6 bases; bases outside gene matches: 14. The CDR3 contains 19 residues. Germline loops: CDR1 MGHRA, CDR2 YSYEKL. The CDR3 region is CASSQDFVVPSGIPGELFF. CDR3 DNA sequence: TGCGCCAGCAGCCAAGATTTCGTGGTGCCTAGCGGGATTCCCGGGGAGCTGTTTTTT.

In this sample, this clonotype turned up many times. CDR3 bases: TGTGCCAGCAGCAACCCGGGACTAGCGGGAGTAGCGTCCTACGAGCAGTACTTC. Translation: CASSNPGLAGVASYEQYF. The chain employs TRBV7-2 and TRBJ2-7; TRBD2 aligns across 14 bases. This CDR3 has 18 residues. V was pared by 5 bases and J by 1 base, with 10 bases of the junction left unmatched. Germline V gene sequence: CDR1 SGHTA, CDR2 FQGNSA. The variable domain in full, completed from reference TRBV7-2 and TRBJ2-7, reads GAGVSQSPSNKVTEKGKDVELRCDPISGHTALYWYRQSLGQGLEFLIYFQGNSAPDKSGLPSDRFSAERTGGSVSTLTIQRTQQEDSAVYLCASSNPGLAGVASYEQYFGPGTRLTVT.

This clonotype appeared many times. The chain carries TRBV30 and TRBJ2-2; D is unresolved. V gave up 1 base and J gave up 6 bases, with 9 bases separating them. CDR3 length equals 13 residues. In germline, CDR1 is GTSNPN, CDR2 SVGIG (reference sequence). The chain's CDR3 is CAWSGTSAGELFF. CDR3 nucleotides: TGTGCCTGGAGTGGGACCTCGGCCGGGGAGCTGTTTTTT.

In its sample, this clonotype was seen many times. This chain uses TRBV7-9 with TRBJ1-1, with a possible D match to TRBD1 (5 bases). V was shortened by 6 bases and J by 0 bases, with 11 bases between the two germline ends. The CDR3 totals 14 residues. The V gene's germline CDR1 is SEHNR and CDR2 FQNEAQ (reference sequence). The DNA of the CDR3 is TGTGCCAGCAGGTTGGGACGGCTGAACACTGAAGCTTTCTTT. Translated: CASRLGRLNTEAFF.

A few counts support this clonotype. This chain links TRBV6-1 with TRBJ1-1; D call uncertain. Trimming pared 6 bases from V and 13 bases from J, leaving 21 bases between. CDR1 and CDR2 from the germline V gene are MNHNS and SASEGT. CDR3 length equals 13 residues. CDR3 protein: CASSLLDRAVGFF. The CDR3 DNA sequence: TGTGCCAGCAGCCTGCTGGATCGGGCTGTGGGTTTCTTT.

This clonotype was found many times. This chain joins TRBV3-1 and TRBJ2-3; D may be TRBD2 (6 bases). This CDR3 comprises 15 residues. Looked up from germline, CDR1 is LGHDT and CDR2 is YNNKEL (reference sequence). V dropped 0 bases and J dropped 2 bases, with 9 bases sitting between them. CDR3: CASSQEAGNTDTQYF. The CDR3 DNA follows: TGTGCCAGCAGCCAAGAGGCGGGAAACACAGATACGCAGTATTTT.

Comment on this clonotype: The conserved final phenylalanine or tryptophan is absent from the CDR3, which likely points to a read error. CDR3 in amino acids: CAWNSVGANVLTL. As DNA, the CDR3 is TGTGCCTGGAATTCTGTAGGGGCCAACGTCCTGACTCTC. This sequence joins TRBV30 and TRBJ2-6; D uncertain. Germline CDR1 reads GTSNPN; CDR2 reads SVGIG (reference sequence). V was shortened by 4 bases and J by 4 bases, with 8 bases between the two germline ends. The CDR3 runs to 13 residues.

This chain joins TRBV10-3 and TRBJ1-6, with 8 bases fitting TRBD1. Germline V gene lookup returns CDR1 ENHRY and CDR2 SYGVKD. This CDR3 is 15 amino acids long. Unmatched junction bases numbered 5, after V lost 5 bases and J lost 5 bases. The CDR3 protein is CAISPRTGNNSPLHF. The DNA for the CDR3 is TGTGCCATCAGTCCTCGGACAGGGAATAATTCACCCCTCCACTTT.

This clonotype was observed many times. This sequence joins TRBV6-1 and TRBJ1-2; no firm D call. V lost 5 bases and J lost 4, with 17 bases in between. The germline V gene has CDR1 MNHNS and CDR2 SASEGT. The CDR3 sequence is 15 residues long. In nucleotides, the CDR3 is TGTGCCAGCAGTCCGAACTCGTATACCTCCTATGGCTACACCTTC. It encodes CASSPNSYTSYGYTF.

This clonotype was seen ten or more times. This chain uses TRBV3-1 with TRBJ1-4; D unresolved. Germline V CDR1 and CDR2: LGHDT, YNNKEL (reference sequence). V lost 4 bases and J 5 bases, leaving 17 bases between the germline ends. The CDR3 covers 16 residues. CDR3 protein: CASSPQPGSYNEKLFF. The DNA for the CDR3 is TGTGCCAGCAGCCCCCAGCCGGGTTCCTACAATGAAAAACTGTTTTTT.

There are a few counts of this clonotype. A read error may explain this, as a much larger clone is one base away. The rearrangement uses TRBV3-1 and TRBJ1-1; no clear D. Trimming stripped 4 bases from V and 0 bases from J, with 12 bases between. The CDR3 has 15 amino acids. Per the germline V gene, CDR1 is LGHDT and CDR2 is YNNKEL (reference sequence). DNA of the CDR3: TGTGCCAGCAGCCCCCATGGAATTGTGAACACTGAAGCTTTCTTT. It translates to CASSPHGIVNTEAFF.

V gene TRBV20-1 combines with J gene TRBJ2-1, with D maybe TRBD2 (6 bases). V lost 8 bases, J lost 5 bases, and 22 bases lay in between. Germline V CDR1 and CDR2: DFQATT, SNEGSKA (reference sequence). The CDR3 covers 15 residues. The CDR3: CSSQFIGERDNEQFF. CDR3 nucleotide sequence: TGCAGTTCGCAATTTATCGGGGAGCGGGACAATGAGCAGTTCTTC.

This clonotype was seen a handful of times. The V gene is TRBV2, the J gene TRBJ2-7; no clear D. V was clipped by 5 bases and J by 2 bases, with 7 bases between them. This CDR3 spans 12 amino acids. The germline gives CDR1 SNHLY, CDR2 FYNNEI. The DNA of the CDR3 is TGTGCCAGCAGTACTACGACCTACGAGCAGTACTTC. It translates to CASSTTTYEQYF.

This clonotype has a handful of counts. The V gene is TRBV19, the J gene TRBJ2-2; D is unclear. This CDR3 region has 10 residues. Trimming shortened V by 5 bases and J by 6 bases, and 1 base separated the two germline ends. Germline-derived CDR1 and CDR2 are LNHDA and SQIVND (reference sequence). The CDR3 here is CASSAGELFF. The CDR3 DNA sequence: TGTGCCAGTAGTGCCGGGGAGCTGTTTTTT.